This T cell receptor beta chain was captured by sequencing in a study of T cell clonality in common variable immunodeficiency. The CVID group had roughly 15 females and approximately 30 males, mean age roughly 40. This clone occurred a few times. The antigen remains unidentified. The read ends 3 residues before the CDR3 terminus; that terminus is restored from the germline J gene. CDR1 and CDR2 (germline): SEHNR, FQNEAQ (reference sequence). Trimming removed 4 bases from V and 6 bases from J; junction bases left unmatched: 8. This CDR3 is built from 15 residues. Whole-study results and caveats: Reportedly, TCR beta sequences from common variable immunodeficiency showed fewer deletions and N-nucleotide insertions. Links between repertoire features and CVID complications were heterogeneity-limited. CVID subjects shared fewer TCRbeta clones than healthy controls did.

Method: immunoSEQ multiplex PCR; TCRdb's copy keeps in-frame clones and lacks some. Recorded here are approximately 5,700 clones, with no singletons, and the ten leading clones hold more than 11%. The sequenced sample was peripheral blood mononuclear cells. The source is a human donor with common variable immunodeficiency. The V call is TRBV7-9, the J call TRBJ1-2; the match to TRBD1 covers 10 bases. This CDR3 reads CASSSVTGGGDGYTF. The CDR3 bases that were read are TGTGCCAGCAGCTCGGTGACAGGGGGCGGGGATGGC. The full variable domain, rest sourced from reference TRBV7-9 and TRBJ1-2, is DTGVSQNPRHKITKRGQNVTFRCDPISEHNRLYWYRQTLGQGPEFLTYFQNEAQLEKSRLLSDRFSAERPKGSFSTLEIQRTEQGDSAMYLCASSSVTGGGDGYTFGSGTRLTVV.